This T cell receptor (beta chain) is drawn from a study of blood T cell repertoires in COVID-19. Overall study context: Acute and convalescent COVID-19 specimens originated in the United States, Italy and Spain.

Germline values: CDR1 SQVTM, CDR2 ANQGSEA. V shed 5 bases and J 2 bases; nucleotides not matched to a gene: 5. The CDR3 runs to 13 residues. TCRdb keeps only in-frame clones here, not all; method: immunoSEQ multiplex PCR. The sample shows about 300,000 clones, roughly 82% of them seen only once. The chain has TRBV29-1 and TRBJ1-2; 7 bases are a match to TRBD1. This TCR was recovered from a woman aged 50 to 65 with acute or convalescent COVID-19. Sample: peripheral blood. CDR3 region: CSVKEGANYGYTF. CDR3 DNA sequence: TGCAGCGTTAAGGAGGGGGCCAACTATGGCTACACCTTC.